A selection of T cell receptor beta chains follows, all from one sample in a study of blood T cell repertoires in COVID-19. The data were produced by immunoSEQ multiplex PCR, yet TCRdb's version contains in-frame clones alone and is incomplete. The data show roughly 70,000 clones, over 75% seen once. Sequencing used peripheral blood. The source is a man in his 70s with active or convalescent COVID-19. The CDR3 runs from the conserved cysteine through the conserved F or W. Each record gives: clone size, D gene, V gene, J gene, CDR3 protein, CDR3 DNA. A D gene is named only where the DNA matches it firmly. Clone size is not always given. Where it is, it says once, few, many or a class for expanded clones.

size: few
D: .
V: TRBV6-5
J: TRBJ1-1
CDR3: CATSRGRGDTEAFF
DNA: TGTGCCACCAGCAGGGGCAGAGGTGACACTGAAGCTTTCTTT

size: once
D: .
V: TRBV7-8
J: TRBJ2-1
CDR3: CASSSRENSYNEQFF
DNA: TGTGCCAGCAGCTCACGCGAGAACTCCTACAATGAGCAGTTCTTC

size: .
D: TRBD2
V: TRBV5-4
J: TRBJ2-1
CDR3: CASSPGGELIYNEQFF
DNA: TGTGCCAGCAGCCCCGGGGGGGAGCTTATATACAATGAGCAGTTCTTC

size: .
D: TRBD1
V: TRBV6-6
J: TRBJ2-5
CDR3: CASNPTGKETQYF
DNA: TGTGCCAGCAACCCGACAGGGAAAGAGACCCAGTACTTC

size: .
D: TRBD1
V: TRBV5-1
J: TRBJ1-4
CDR3: CASSSGGGDEKLFF
DNA: TGCGCCAGCAGCTCAGGGGGCGGGGATGAAAAACTGTTTTTT

size: .
D: TRBD2
V: TRBV5-4
J: TRBJ2-2
CDR3: CASSLLRGGLFAGELFF
DNA: TGTGCCAGCAGCTTGTTGCGGGGGGGCCTGTTTGCCGGGGAGCTGTTTTTT

size: .
D: .
V: TRBV12-3/TRBV12-4
J: TRBJ1-1
CDR3: CASSLPESRAFF
DNA: TGTGCCAGCAGTTTACCGGAGTCGAGGGCTTTCTTT

size: .
D: TRBD2
V: TRBV5-1
J: TRBJ2-5
CDR3: CASSLEGSGVQETQYF
DNA: TGCGCCAGCAGCTTGGAGGGTAGCGGGGTACAAGAGACCCAGTACTTC

size: .
D: .
V: TRBV6-1
J: TRBJ1-2
CDR3: CASSDWGRGNYGYTF
DNA: TGTGCCAGCAGTGATTGGGGGAGGGGCAACTATGGCTACACCTTC

size: .
D: .
V: TRBV19
J: TRBJ2-1
CDR3: CASSMSSGPNNEQFF
DNA: TGTGCCAGTAGTATGTCGAGCGGACCAAACAATGAGCAGTTCTTC

size: medium-sized
D: .
V: TRBV7-8
J: TRBJ1-2
CDR3: CASSLASQGRGYTF
DNA: TGTGCCAGCAGCTTAGCGTCGCAGGGGCGCGGCTACACCTTC

size: once
D: .
V: TRBV6-5
J: TRBJ1-1
CDR3: CASSWTENTEAFF
DNA: TGTGCCAGCAGCTGGACAGAGAACACTGAAGCTTTCTTT

size: .
D: TRBD1
V: TRBV4-1
J: TRBJ1-5
CDR3: CASSLGQTGLSLNQPQHF
DNA: TGCGCCAGCAGCCTAGGACAGACAGGGCTCTCTCTGAATCAGCCCCAGCATTTT

size: .
D: .
V: TRBV18
J: TRBJ1-5
CDR3: CASSQSGPNGNQPQHF
DNA: TGTGCCAGCTCACAGAGTGGGCCAAATGGAAATCAGCCCCAGCATTTT

size: .
D: .
V: TRBV7-9
J: TRBJ2-3
CDR3: CASSLVQTGEGDTQYF
DNA: TGTGCCAGCAGCTTAGTCCAGACAGGGGAGGGAGATACGCAGTATTTT

size: .
D: .
V: TRBV6-6
J: TRBJ1-2
CDR3: CASSYSGGGYGYTF
DNA: TGTGCCAGCAGTTACTCCGGGGGTGGCTATGGCTACACCTTC

size: .
D: .
V: TRBV3-1/TRBV3-2
J: TRBJ1-2
CDR3: CASSQDSVERGYTF
DNA: TGTGCCAGCAGCCAAGATTCGGTAGAACGTGGCTACACCTTC

size: .
D: .
V: TRBV6-5
J: TRBJ2-3
CDR3: CASSSQGYRADTQYF
DNA: TGTGCCAGCAGTTCCCAAGGGTACAGGGCCGATACGCAGTATTTT

size: .
D: .
V: TRBV7-9
J: TRBJ1-2
CDR3: CASSPRGGFSYGYTF
DNA: TGTGCCAGCAGCCCCCGCGGCGGGTTCTCCTATGGCTACACCTTC

size: .
D: .
V: TRBV5-1
J: TRBJ2-5
CDR3: CASSFTGTRQETQYF
DNA: TGCGCCAGCAGCTTTACCGGGACACGTCAAGAGACCCAGTACTTC

size: .
D: TRBD1
V: TRBV7-7
J: TRBJ2-1
CDR3: CASSYGQGGANEQFF
DNA: TGTGCCAGCAGCTACGGACAGGGAGGCGCGAATGAGCAGTTCTTC

size: .
D: .
V: TRBV29-1
J: TRBJ1-4
CDR3: CSVSSGPYNEKLFF
DNA: TGCAGCGTTTCCTCAGGGCCTTATAATGAAAAACTGTTTTTT

size: .
D: .
V: TRBV21-1
J: TRBJ1-2
CDR3: CASSFGTGNGYTF
DNA: .

size: .
D: TRBD1
V: TRBV19
J: TRBJ1-5
CDR3: CASSILGTASNQPQHF
DNA: TGTGCCAGTAGTATTCTCGGGACAGCTTCCAATCAGCCCCAGCATTTT

size: .
D: .
V: TRBV29-1
J: TRBJ1-2
CDR3: CSVVLPGSQSFNYGYTF
DNA: TGCAGCGTTGTCTTACCGGGATCCCAGAGTTTTAACTATGGCTACACCTTC

size: .
D: TRBD1
V: TRBV19
J: TRBJ2-6
CDR3: CASSAGTVTLSGANVLTF
DNA: TGTGCCAGTAGTGCCGGGACAGTAACACTCTCTGGGGCCAACGTCCTGACTTTC

size: .
D: TRBD1
V: TRBV5-4
J: TRBJ1-2
CDR3: CASSKQGANGYTF
DNA: TGTGCCAGCAGCAAACAGGGGGCAAATGGCTACACCTTC

size: .
D: TRBD1
V: TRBV19
J: TRBJ1-5
CDR3: CASSMTGGGDQPQHF
DNA: TGTGCCAGTAGTATGACAGGGGGCGGGGATCAGCCCCAGCATTTT

size: .
D: TRBD2
V: TRBV9
J: TRBJ2-5
CDR3: CASSVAPSGGQETQYF
DNA: TGTGCCAGCAGCGTAGCCCCTAGCGGGGGCCAAGAGACCCAGTACTTC

size: .
D: TRBD2
V: TRBV9
J: TRBJ2-7
CDR3: CASSASRLAGSYEQYF
DNA: TGTGCCAGCAGCGCCTCCCGACTAGCGGGATCCTACGAGCAGTACTTC

size: .
D: TRBD1
V: TRBV6-6
J: TRBJ1-2
CDR3: CASSTDRGRRYGYTF
DNA: TGTGCCAGCAGCACGGACAGGGGGCGTCGCTATGGCTACACCTTC

size: .
D: .
V: TRBV24-1
J: TRBJ1-1
CDR3: CATSSRGGNTEAFF
DNA: TGTGCCACCAGTTCGAGGGGGGGGAACACTGAAGCTTTCTTT

size: .
D: .
V: TRBV10-3
J: TRBJ1-2
CDR3: CAISEARGYGYTF
DNA: TGTGCCATCAGTGAGGCCAGGGGCTATGGCTACACCTTC

size: .
D: .
V: TRBV21-1
J: TRBJ1-2
CDR3: CASSKDYKEGYTF
DNA: TGTGCCAGCAGCAAAGATTACAAGGAGGGCTACACCTTC

size: .
D: TRBD2
V: TRBV5-1
J: TRBJ2-1
CDR3: CASSLVTSGRFNEQFF
DNA: TGCGCCAGCAGCTTGGTCACTAGCGGGAGGTTCAATGAGCAGTTCTTC

size: .
D: .
V: TRBV7-9
J: TRBJ2-1
CDR3: CASSSQRLNEQFF
DNA: TGTGCCAGCAGCTCCCAGCGGCTCAATGAGCAGTTCTTC

size: once
D: TRBD1
V: TRBV15
J: TRBJ2-2
CDR3: CATRRDRGRPNTGELFF
DNA: TGTGCCACCAGGCGGGACAGGGGGCGGCCGAACACCGGGGAGCTGTTTTTT

size: .
D: .
V: TRBV21-1
J: TRBJ1-1
CDR3: CATEREGRRTEAFF
DNA: TGTGCCACCGAGAGGGAGGGAAGAAGGACTGAAGCTTTCTTT

size: .
D: .
V: TRBV5-1
J: TRBJ2-4
CDR3: CARADRTVGAKNIQYF
DNA: TGCGCCAGGGCGGATCGGACAGTGGGAGCCAAAAACATTCAGTACTTC

size: .
D: TRBD1
V: TRBV19
J: TRBJ2-7
CDR3: CATTAGHQGAGEQYF
DNA: TGTGCCACCACCGCCGGACATCAGGGGGCCGGGGAGCAGTACTTC

size: .
D: .
V: TRBV12-2
J: TRBJ2-7
CDR3: CASRLGSVTYEQYF
DNA: TGTGCAAGTCGCTTAGGGTCGGTTACCTACGAGCAGTACTTC

size: .
D: .
V: TRBV28
J: TRBJ1-3
CDR3: CASSLGGGNIYTIYF
DNA: TGTGCCAGCAGTTTAGGAGGTGGGAATATATACACCATATATTTT